Listed here are 26 T cell receptor beta chains from one sample, sequenced in a study of Ad26.COV2.S vaccination and SARS-CoV-2 variants. Data came from immunoSEQ multiplex PCR; TCRdb stores just in-frame clones and leaves some out. The sample consists of a few hundred thousand clones, more than 75% of them appearing once. Treatment denoted: over 15 received Ad26.COV2.S at low or high dose, single or two shots; 5 received placebo; per-sample allocation not given. It was on day 63 after the first vaccine or placebo injection that samples were taken. Here the sequenced sample was peripheral blood, taken in a trial of Ad26.COV2.S vaccine versus placebo. These receptors originate from a person aged 18 to 59 who received the Ad26.COV2.S COVID-19 vaccine or a placebo.

V is TRBV13 and J is TRBJ1-2; no firm D call. The germline CDR1 and CDR2 sequences are PRHDT and FYEKMQ (reference sequence). The CDR3 is 12 amino acids. Trimming pared 5 bases from V and 0 bases from J, leaving 4 bases between. The chain's CDR3 is CASSPANYGYTF. The CDR3 DNA reads as TGTGCCAGCAGCCCAGCTAACTATGGCTACACCTTC. The variable domain in full, completed from reference TRBV13 and TRBJ1-2, reads AAGVIQSPRHLIKEKRETATLKCYPIPRHDTVYWYQQGPGQDPQFLISFYEKMQSDKGSIPDRFSAQQFSDYHSELNMSSLELGDSALYFCASSPANYGYTFGSGTRLTVV.

V usage is TRBV25-1 and J usage is TRBJ1-1; D not resolved. The germline gives CDR1 MGHDK, CDR2 SYGVNS. This CDR3 comprises 14 residues. V was shortened by 1 base and J by 10 bases, with 16 bases between the two germline ends. CDR3 DNA sequence: TGTGCCAGCAGTGAATCGTCATCCCGCCGGGCAGCTTTCTTT. Translation: CASSESSSRRAAFF.

The V gene is TRBV4-1, the J gene TRBJ2-1; 8 positions match TRBD2. Trimming removed 0 bases from V and 4 bases from J; junction bases left unmatched: 5. This CDR3 spans 16 amino acids. Germline V lookup: CDR1 MGHRA, CDR2 YSYEKL. In DNA, the CDR3 is TGCGCCAGCAGCCAAGATAGGACTAGCTTTTACAATGAGCAGTTCTTC. As protein: CASSQDRTSFYNEQFF.

This clone was counted a single time. This sequence joins TRBV30 and TRBJ1-2; D is unresolved. Trimming removed 1 base at V and 7 bases at J, with 16 bases between. In germline, CDR1 is GTSNPN, CDR2 SVGIG (reference sequence). The CDR3 runs 14 residues. The CDR3 sequence: CAWSGVTGIGGYTF. DNA for the CDR3: TGTGCCTGGAGTGGGGTGACGGGGATAGGTGGCTACACCTTC.

This chain joins TRBV6-5 and TRBJ1-1; 10 nucleotides align to TRBD1. This CDR3 is 14 amino acids long. CDR1 and CDR2 (germline): MNHEY, SVGAGI. V trimming: 5 bases; J trimming: 2 bases; junction bases outside the gene matches: 2. The CDR3 bases are TGTGCCAGCAGTCGACAGGGGGCCAACACTGAAGCTTTCTTT. Its protein is CASSRQGANTEAFF.

This clone showed up just a few times. The chain employs TRBV6-4 and TRBJ2-1, with 7 bases matching TRBD2. The germline CDR1 and CDR2 sequences are MRHNA and SNTAGT. The J segment lost 8 bases and the V segment lost 3 bases, leaving 7 bases of the junction unmatched. This CDR3 is 14 amino acids long. CDR3 region: CASSEDTSAYEQFF. CDR3 bases: TGTGCCAGCAGTGAGGATACTAGCGCCTATGAGCAGTTCTTC.

The gene calls are TRBV4-2 and TRBJ2-1, with D tentatively TRBD1 or TRBD2 (6 bases each). CDR1 is LGHNA and CDR2 is YNFKEQ in the germline V gene. Trimming stripped 0 bases from V and 6 bases from J, with 9 bases between. The CDR3 covers 14 residues. For the CDR3, the DNA is TGTGCCAGCAGCCAAGACAGGGGAGGCAATGAGCAGTTCTTC. Translated: CASSQDRGGNEQFF.

The chain combines TRBV20-1 with TRBJ2-1; no clear D. The CDR3 covers 14 residues. Germline V CDR1 and CDR2: DFQATT, SNEGSKA (reference sequence). The V and J ends lost 3 bases and 0 bases respectively, with 9 bases between them. CDR3 region: CSASFPSSYNEQFF. The CDR3 DNA follows: TGCAGTGCTAGTTTCCCCAGCTCCTACAATGAGCAGTTCTTC.

The chain recombines TRBV4-3 with TRBJ2-5, with TRBD2 identical over 15 bases. Germline V gives CDR1 LGHNA, CDR2 YSLEER. The length of the CDR3 is 16 residues. V trimming: 4 bases; J trimming: 4 bases; junction bases outside the gene matches: 4. CDR3 in amino acids: CASSPGTSGGRETQYF. CDR3 in DNA: TGCGCCAGCAGCCCCGGGACTAGCGGGGGGCGAGAGACCCAGTACTTC.

This sequence joins TRBV12-3 or TRBV12-4 and TRBJ1-2, with D maybe TRBD1 (5 bases). V gave up 2 bases and J gave up 5 bases, with 6 bases separating them. The CDR3 spans 12 residues. CDR3 DNA: TGTGCCAGCAGTTTATGGGGGTATGGCTACACCTTC. Protein sequence: CASSLWGYGYTF.

The CDR3, as DNA: TGTGCCAGCAGCTTAGTACGGAGTCAGGGCAATGAGCAGTTCTTC. This gives the protein CASSLVRSQGNEQFF. The gene calls are TRBV7-8 and TRBJ2-1, with D perhaps TRBD1 (5 bases). Trimming pared 1 base from V and 6 bases from J, leaving 13 bases between. Germline V lookup: CDR1 SGHVS, CDR2 FQNEAQ. The CDR3 has 15 amino acids.

This clone appeared a few times. The chain joins TRBV12-3 or TRBV12-4 to TRBJ2-6, with D unclear. The length of the CDR3 is 13 residues. V lost 5 bases, J lost 2 bases, and 4 bases lay in between. CDR3 sequence: CASSQTGANVLTF. CDR3 bases: TGTGCCAGCAGTCAAACTGGGGCCAACGTCCTGACTTTC.

The chain is built from TRBV7-9 and TRBJ2-1; unclear D gene. The ends were cut back, 4 bases at V and 2 bases at J, with 6 bases in the middle. The CDR3 spans 13 residues. Germline V gene lookup returns CDR1 SEHNR and CDR2 FQNEAQ (reference sequence). CDR3 residues: CASSSPTYNEQFF. The CDR3 DNA follows: TGTGCCAGCAGCTCCCCCACCTACAATGAGCAGTTCTTC.

This chain connects TRBV6-1 to TRBJ2-1; 9 bases map to TRBD2. The CDR3 is made up of 15 amino acids. V shed 3 bases and J 7 bases; nucleotides not matched to a gene: 7. In germline, CDR1 is MNHNS, CDR2 SASEGT. CDR3 region: CASSDRAGGSNEQFF. In nucleotides, the CDR3 is TGTGCCAGCAGTGATAGAGCGGGAGGATCTAATGAGCAGTTCTTC.

V is TRBV6-5 and J is TRBJ2-7; 9 bases are shared with TRBD1. Germline V gene data show CDR1 as MNHEY and CDR2 as SVGAGI. The CDR3 runs to 14 residues. The V gene end was trimmed by 5 bases and the J gene end by 0 bases; junction bases not matched to a gene: 2. CDR3 in amino acids: CASSRQGDSYEQYF. The CDR3 nucleotides read TGTGCCAGCAGTAGACAGGGGGACTCCTACGAGCAGTACTTC.

The rearrangement links TRBV18 to TRBJ2-5; 8 bases align to TRBD1. The CDR3 is made up of 15 amino acids. Trimming removed 3 bases from V and 4 bases from J; junction bases left unmatched: 7. Germline V gene data show CDR1 as KGHSH and CDR2 as LQKENI. DNA of the CDR3: TGTGCCAGCTCACCGGACAGGGCGAGGGGAGAGACCCAGTACTTC. This sequence encodes CASSPDRARGETQYF.

This clone was counted once. The chain links TRBV6-5 to TRBJ2-7; 8 nucleotides line up with TRBD1. Germline V CDR1 and CDR2: MNHEY, SVGAGI. After removal of 4 bases from V and 0 bases from J, the junction contained 8 bases not matched to a gene. The CDR3 is 16 residues long. The DNA for the CDR3 is TGTGCCAGCAGTTCCCTAAGGACAGGGCACTCCTACGAGCAGTACTTC. It codes for CASSSLRTGHSYEQYF.

The chain carries TRBV9 and TRBJ1-2, with a weak D call TRBD1 (5 bases). The CDR3 extends over 14 amino acids. V was cut by 0 bases and J by 7 bases, with 13 bases left in between. Germline values: CDR1 SGDLS, CDR2 YYNGEE. CDR3 sequence: CASSVEAGRGGYTF. DNA of the CDR3: TGTGCCAGCAGCGTAGAGGCAGGGAGAGGTGGCTACACCTTC.

V usage is TRBV19 and J usage is TRBJ1-1; the D is unclear. V gave up 2 bases and J gave up 0 bases, with 7 bases separating them. Germline V gives CDR1 LNHDA, CDR2 SQIVND (reference sequence). The CDR3 loop spans 14 amino acids. The CDR3 nucleotides read TGTGCCAGTAGTATAAACCTTATGAACACTGAAGCTTTCTTT. Translating it yields CASSINLMNTEAFF.

This sequence joins TRBV9 and TRBJ2-3; perhaps TRBD1 as D (5 bases). Between the trimmed V and J ends, which lost 0 bases and 5 bases, there was a span of 7 bases. This CDR3 comprises 13 residues. Looked up from germline, CDR1 is SGDLS and CDR2 is YYNGEE. CDR3 protein: CASSVGRGDTQYF. Here the CDR3 DNA reads TGTGCCAGCAGCGTAGGTAGGGGAGATACGCAGTATTTT.

The rearrangement joins TRBV10-2 to TRBJ1-1; no clear D. Deletions cut 7 bases from V and 1 base from J, with 10 bases between. The length of the CDR3 is 13 residues. Germline V CDR1 and CDR2: WSHSY, SAAADI. CDR3 bases: TGCGCCAGCATTAAGCGAACGAACACTGAAGCTTTCTTT. This codes for CASIKRTNTEAFF.

Comment on this clone: Other DNA variants within this sample encode the same CDR3. The V call is TRBV5-1, the J call TRBJ1-1, with D possibly matching TRBD1 (5 bases). Trimming took 2 bases from V and 5 from J, leaving 13 bases between them. Germline V CDR1 and CDR2: SGHRS, YFSETQ. This CDR3 has 14 residues. CDR3 in amino acids: CASSFGQGRTEAFF. CDR3 nucleotide sequence: TGCGCCAGCAGCTTCGGCCAGGGTAGGACTGAAGCTTTCTTT.

The J gene is TRBJ1-2, the V gene TRBV5-8; possibly TRBD1 for D (6 bases). V dropped 1 base and J dropped 3 bases, with 13 bases sitting between them. Germline V CDR1 and CDR2: SGHTS, YDEGEE. This CDR3 is built from 15 residues. The chain's CDR3 is CASSLFRGADYGYTF. The CDR3, as DNA: TGTGCCAGCAGCTTGTTTCGGGGGGCTGACTATGGCTACACCTTC.

The rearrangement links TRBV29-1 to TRBJ2-7, with 9 bases aligning to TRBD1. The CDR3 loop spans 13 amino acids. V lost 7 bases and J lost 3; bases outside the gene matches: 7. Germline CDR1 and CDR2: SQVTM and ANQGSEA. The CDR3 DNA sequence: TGCAGCGCCTCGGACAGGGGTGGCTACGAGCAGTACTTC. Its protein is CSASDRGGYEQYF.

The CDR3 loop is CASSPRRTGVFF. CDR3 coding DNA: TGTGCCAGCAGTCCTCGGAGGACAGGGGTATTTTTT. The V gene is TRBV6-5, the J gene TRBJ1-4; 9 bases match TRBD1. Germline CDR1 and CDR2: MNHEY and SVGAGI. With V trimmed by 5 bases and J by 17 bases, 9 bases remained unmatched. CDR3 length: 12 amino acids.

The V gene is TRBV19, the J gene TRBJ2-5; 9 nucleotides match TRBD1. V lost 7 bases, J lost 5 bases, and 8 bases stayed unmatched. CDR1 LNHDA and CDR2 SQIVND come from the germline V gene (reference sequence). This CDR3 comprises 14 residues. The CDR3 nucleotides read TGTGCCAGTAAGCCACAGGGGGCCCAGGAGACCCAGTACTTC. Encoded protein: CASKPQGAQETQYF.